This TCR beta chain originates from a study of T cell changes during pregnancy in multiple sclerosis. V lost 6 bases and J lost 2, with 13 bases in between. The CDR3 consists of 15 residues. The germline V gene encodes CDR1 KGHSH and CDR2 LQKENI. TCRdb's table, derived via immunoSEQ multiplex PCR, lists solely in-frame clones and lacks some. The table shows 40,000 to 60,000 clones, with 80% to 95% occurring only once. The sequence was collected from a female donor with multiple sclerosis, enrolled in a pregnancy study. The rearrangement uses TRBV18 and TRBJ1-4; D is possibly TRBD1 (5 bases). The specimen comprised peripheral blood, sampled after pregnancy. The CDR3 spells CASSLQTATNEKLFF. CDR3 nucleotides: TGTGCCAGCTCCCTTCAGACAGCCACTAATGAAAAACTGTTTTTT.